The sequence of this T cell receptor beta chain was determined in a study of blood T cells in healthy people across ages. Study-wide results and limits: Higher diversity, along with more naive CD4+ cells, distinguished long-lived donors from aged donors.

With a J-beta primer mix and a sample-barcoded 5' primer, a second PCR ran roughly 6 to 12 cycles. TCRdb processed the 5' RACE reads anew with MiXCR; each CDR3 protein has one entry. This sample carries hundreds of thousands of distinct CDR3 sequences, 45% to 60% of them seen once, and the ten largest clones take roughly 13%. This clonotype was observed a handful of times. As yet, its antigen is unknown. At least 6 micrograms of total RNA were extracted per sample. CDR1 and CDR2 (germline): SNHLY, FYNNEI. The V end was cut by 4 bases, the J end by 13 bases, with 17 bases between. CDR3 length: 14 amino acids.

The V gene is TRBV2, the J gene TRBJ1-6, with D perhaps TRBD1 (6 bases). This receptor was taken from a woman older than 75 in good health. Specimen: blood. The CDR3 coding sequence is TGTGCCAGCAGTGGGCGGCAGGGGAGTTCCCCCCTCCACTTT. As protein: CASSGRQGSSPLHF.